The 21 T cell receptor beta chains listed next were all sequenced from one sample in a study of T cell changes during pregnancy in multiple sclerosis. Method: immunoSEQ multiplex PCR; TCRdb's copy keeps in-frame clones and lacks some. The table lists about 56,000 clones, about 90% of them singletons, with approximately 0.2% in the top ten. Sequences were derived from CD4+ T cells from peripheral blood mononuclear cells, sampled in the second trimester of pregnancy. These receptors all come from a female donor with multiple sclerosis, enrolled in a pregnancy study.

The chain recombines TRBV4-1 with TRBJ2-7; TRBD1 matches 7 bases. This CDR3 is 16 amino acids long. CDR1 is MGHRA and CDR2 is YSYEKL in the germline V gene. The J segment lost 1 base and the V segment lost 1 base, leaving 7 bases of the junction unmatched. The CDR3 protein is CASSQGEGAPSYEQYF. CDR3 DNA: TGCGCCAGCAGCCAAGGCGAGGGGGCCCCTTCCTACGAGCAGTACTTC.

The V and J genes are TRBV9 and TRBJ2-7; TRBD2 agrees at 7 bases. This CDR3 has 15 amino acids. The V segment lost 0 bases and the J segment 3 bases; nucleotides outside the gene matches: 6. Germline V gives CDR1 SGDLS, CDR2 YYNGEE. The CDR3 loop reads CASSVDPAGFYEQYF. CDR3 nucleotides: TGTGCCAGCAGCGTAGATCCAGCGGGGTTCTACGAGCAGTACTTC.

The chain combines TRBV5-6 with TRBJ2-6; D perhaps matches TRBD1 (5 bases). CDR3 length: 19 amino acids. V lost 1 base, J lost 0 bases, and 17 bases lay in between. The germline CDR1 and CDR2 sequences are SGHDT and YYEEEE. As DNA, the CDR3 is TGTGCCAGCAGCTTGAGGCAGGGTGGCTTCTTCTCTGGGGCCAACGTCCTGACTTTC. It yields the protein CASSLRQGGFFSGANVLTF.

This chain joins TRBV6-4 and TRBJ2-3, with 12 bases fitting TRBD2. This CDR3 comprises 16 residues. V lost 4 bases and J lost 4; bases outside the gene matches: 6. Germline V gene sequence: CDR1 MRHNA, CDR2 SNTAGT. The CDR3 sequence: CASSALAGGPADTQYF. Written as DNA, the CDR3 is TGTGCCAGCAGTGCCCTAGCGGGGGGGCCGGCAGATACGCAGTATTTT.

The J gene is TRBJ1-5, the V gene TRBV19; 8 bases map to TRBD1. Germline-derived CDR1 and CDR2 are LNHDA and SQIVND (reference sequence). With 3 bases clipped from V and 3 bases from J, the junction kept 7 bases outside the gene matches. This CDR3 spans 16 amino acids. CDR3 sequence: CASSMRPGGFNQPQHF. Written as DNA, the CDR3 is TGTGCCAGTAGTATGCGGCCAGGGGGCTTCAATCAGCCCCAGCATTTT.

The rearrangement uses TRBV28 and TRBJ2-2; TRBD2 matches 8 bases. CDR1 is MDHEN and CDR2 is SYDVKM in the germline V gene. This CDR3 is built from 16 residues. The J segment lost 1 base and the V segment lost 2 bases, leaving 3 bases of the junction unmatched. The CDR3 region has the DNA TGTGCCAGCAGTTTACTCGCGGGAGGGAACACCGGGGAGCTGTTTTTT. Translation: CASSLLAGGNTGELFF.

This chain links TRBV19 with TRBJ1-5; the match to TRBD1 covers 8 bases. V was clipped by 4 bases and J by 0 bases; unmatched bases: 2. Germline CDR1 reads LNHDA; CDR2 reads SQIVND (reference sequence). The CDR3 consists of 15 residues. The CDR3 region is CASSKTGDSNQPQHF. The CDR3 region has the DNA TGTGCCAGTAGTAAGACAGGGGATAGCAATCAGCCCCAGCATTTT.

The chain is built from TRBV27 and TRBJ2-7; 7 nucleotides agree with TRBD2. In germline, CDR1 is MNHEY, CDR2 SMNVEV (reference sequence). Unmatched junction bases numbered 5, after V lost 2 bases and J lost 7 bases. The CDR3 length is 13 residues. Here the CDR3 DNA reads TGTGCCAGCAGTTTAGTACTAGCGAGTGAGCAGTACTTC. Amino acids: CASSLVLASEQYF.

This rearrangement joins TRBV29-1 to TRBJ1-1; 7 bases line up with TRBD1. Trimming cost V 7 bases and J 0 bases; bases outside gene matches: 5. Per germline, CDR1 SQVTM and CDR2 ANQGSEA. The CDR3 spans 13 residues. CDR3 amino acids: CSAGTEMNTEAFF. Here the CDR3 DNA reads TGCAGCGCTGGGACAGAGATGAACACTGAAGCTTTCTTT.

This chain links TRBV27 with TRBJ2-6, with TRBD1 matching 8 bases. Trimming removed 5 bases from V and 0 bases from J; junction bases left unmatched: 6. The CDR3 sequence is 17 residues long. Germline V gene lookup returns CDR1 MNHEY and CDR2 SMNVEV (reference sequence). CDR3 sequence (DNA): TGTGCCAGCAGTAGAGCAACAGGGGGCTCTGGGGCCAACGTCCTGACTTTC. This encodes CASSRATGGSGANVLTF.

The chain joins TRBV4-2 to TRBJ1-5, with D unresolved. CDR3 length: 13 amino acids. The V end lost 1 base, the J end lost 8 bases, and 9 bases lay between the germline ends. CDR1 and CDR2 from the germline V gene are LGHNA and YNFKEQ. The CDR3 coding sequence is TGTGCCAGCAGCCAAGGCGATTCTGAGCCCCAGCATTTT. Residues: CASSQGDSEPQHF.

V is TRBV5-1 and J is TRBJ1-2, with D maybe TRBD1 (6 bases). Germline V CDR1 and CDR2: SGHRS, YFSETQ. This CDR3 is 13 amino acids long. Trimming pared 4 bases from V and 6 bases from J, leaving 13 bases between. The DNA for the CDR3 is TGCGCCAGCAGCGGAACAGGGAGCGATGGCTACACCTTC. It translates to CASSGTGSDGYTF. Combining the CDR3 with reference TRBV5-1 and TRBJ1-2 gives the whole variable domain KAGVTQTPRYLIKTRGQQVTLSCSPISGHRSVSWYQQTPGQGLQFLFEYFSETQRNKGNFPGRFSGRQFSNSRSEMNVSTLELGDSALYLCASSGTGSDGYTFGSGTRLTVV.

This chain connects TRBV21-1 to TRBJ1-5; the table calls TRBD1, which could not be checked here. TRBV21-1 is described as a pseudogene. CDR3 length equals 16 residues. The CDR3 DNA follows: TGTGCCAGCAGCACATTGGACAGAGATAGCAATCAGCCCCAGCATTTT. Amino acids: CASSTLDRDSNQPQHF.

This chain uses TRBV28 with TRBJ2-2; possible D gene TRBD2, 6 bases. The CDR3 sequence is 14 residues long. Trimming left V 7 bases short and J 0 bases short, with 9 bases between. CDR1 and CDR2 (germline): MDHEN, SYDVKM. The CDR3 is CASKEGTNTGELFF. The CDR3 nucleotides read TGTGCCAGCAAGGAGGGGACGAACACCGGGGAGCTGTTTTTT.

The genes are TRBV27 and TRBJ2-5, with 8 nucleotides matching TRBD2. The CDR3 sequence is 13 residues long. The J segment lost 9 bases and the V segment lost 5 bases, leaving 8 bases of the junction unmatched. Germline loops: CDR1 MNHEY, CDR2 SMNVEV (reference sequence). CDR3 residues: CASSGGLGAAQYF. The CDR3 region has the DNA TGTGCCAGCAGTGGGGGACTAGGGGCGGCCCAGTACTTC.

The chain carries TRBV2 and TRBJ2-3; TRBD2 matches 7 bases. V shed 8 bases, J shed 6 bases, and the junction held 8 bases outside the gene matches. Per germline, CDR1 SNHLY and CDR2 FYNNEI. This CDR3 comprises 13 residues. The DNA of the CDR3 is TGTGCCAGCTCGGAGAGGGAGGGTGATACGCAGTATTTT. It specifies CASSEREGDTQYF.

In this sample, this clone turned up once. The CDR3 sequence is CASRPGQGAYEQYF. CDR3 sequence (DNA): TGTGCCAGCAGACCGGGACAGGGGGCCTACGAGCAGTACTTC. The rearrangement uses TRBV6-1 and TRBJ2-7; 11 nucleotides align to TRBD1. The CDR3 totals 14 residues. V lost 6 bases, J lost 2 bases, and 3 bases stayed unmatched. From germline, CDR1 is MNHNS and CDR2 SASEGT.

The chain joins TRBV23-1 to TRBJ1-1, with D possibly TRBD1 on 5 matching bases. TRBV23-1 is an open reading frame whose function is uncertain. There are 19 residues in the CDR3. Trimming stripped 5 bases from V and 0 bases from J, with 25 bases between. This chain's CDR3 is CASSAIPQWGGAVNTEAFF. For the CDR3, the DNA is TGCGCCAGCAGTGCCATCCCCCAATGGGGAGGGGCGGTGAACACTGAAGCTTTCTTT.

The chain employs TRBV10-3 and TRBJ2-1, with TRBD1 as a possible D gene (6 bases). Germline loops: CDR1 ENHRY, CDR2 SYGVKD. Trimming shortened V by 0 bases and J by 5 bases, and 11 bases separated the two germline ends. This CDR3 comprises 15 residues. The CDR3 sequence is CAISESGTPHNEQFF. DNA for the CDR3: TGTGCCATCAGTGAGTCAGGGACACCCCACAATGAGCAGTTCTTC.

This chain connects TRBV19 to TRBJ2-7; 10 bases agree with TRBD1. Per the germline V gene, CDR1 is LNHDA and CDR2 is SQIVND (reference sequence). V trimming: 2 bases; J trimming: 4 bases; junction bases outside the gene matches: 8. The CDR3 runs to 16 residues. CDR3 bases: TGTGCCAGTAGTATAATCAGGGACAGGGGTCCATACGAGCAGTACTTC. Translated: CASSIIRDRGPYEQYF.

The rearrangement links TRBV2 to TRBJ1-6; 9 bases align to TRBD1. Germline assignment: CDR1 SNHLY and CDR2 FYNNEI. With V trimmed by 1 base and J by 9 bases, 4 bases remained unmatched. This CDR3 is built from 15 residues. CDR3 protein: CASSEGGQGSSPLHF. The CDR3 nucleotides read TGTGCCAGCAGTGAAGGGGGACAGGGCTCTTCACCCCTCCACTTT. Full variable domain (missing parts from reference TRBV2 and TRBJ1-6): EPEVTQTPSHQVTQMGQEVILRCVPISNHLYFYWYRQILGQKVEFLVSFYNNEISEKSEIFDDQFSVERPDGSNFTLKIRSTKLEDSAMYFCASSEGGQGSSPLHFGNGTRLTVT.